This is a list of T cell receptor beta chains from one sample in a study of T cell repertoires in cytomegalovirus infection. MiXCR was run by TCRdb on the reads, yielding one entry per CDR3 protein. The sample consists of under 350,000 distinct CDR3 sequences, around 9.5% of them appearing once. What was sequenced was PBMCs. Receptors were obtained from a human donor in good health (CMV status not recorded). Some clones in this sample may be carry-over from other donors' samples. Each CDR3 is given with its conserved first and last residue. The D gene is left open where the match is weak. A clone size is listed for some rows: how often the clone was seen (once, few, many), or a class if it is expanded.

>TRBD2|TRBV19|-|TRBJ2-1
TGTGCCAGTAGTCTCCGGACTAGCGGGGGGCCCTACAATGAGCAGTTCTTC
CASSLRTSGGPYNEQFF
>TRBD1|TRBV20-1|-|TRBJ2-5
TGCAGTGCTAGAGTTACAGGGGTGGTGACCCAGTACTTC
CSARVTGVVTQYF
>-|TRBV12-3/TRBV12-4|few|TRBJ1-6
TGTGCCAGCAGTTTAGCAAGACAGCCTAATTCACCCCTCCACTTT
CASSLARQPNSPLHF
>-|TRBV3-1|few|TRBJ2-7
TGTGCCAGCAGCCAAGTGCCACAGGGATCCTACGAGCAGTACTTC
CASSQVPQGSYEQYF
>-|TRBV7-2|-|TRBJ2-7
TGTGCCAGCGGAATTGGACGGGAAGACGAGCAGTACTTC
CASGIGREDEQYF
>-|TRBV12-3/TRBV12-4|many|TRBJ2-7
TGTGCCAGCAGCCCCACCGGCTACTACGAGCAGTACTTC
CASSPTGYYEQYF
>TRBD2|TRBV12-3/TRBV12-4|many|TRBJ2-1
TGTGCCAGCAGTCCACCGACTAGCGGGGGCTACAATGAGCAGTTCTTC
CASSPPTSGGYNEQFF
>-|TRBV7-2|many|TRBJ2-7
TGTGCCAGCAGCTTCGGAATCACCAGCTCCTACGAGCAGTACTTC
CASSFGITSSYEQYF
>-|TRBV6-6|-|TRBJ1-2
TGTGCCAGCAGTGATGGGGGCATGGGCTACACCTTC
CASSDGGMGYTF
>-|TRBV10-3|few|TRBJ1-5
TGTGCCATCAGGGCCGGGGGCGGGAGCAATCAGCCCCAGCATTTT
CAIRAGGGSNQPQHF
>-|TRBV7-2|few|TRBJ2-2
TGTGCCAGCAGCTTACCCCTGGCGGACACCGGGGAGCTGTTTTTT
CASSLPLADTGELFF
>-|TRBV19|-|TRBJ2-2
TGTGCCAGTAGTATTTGGCAGGGCACCGGGGAGCTGTTTTTT
CASSIWQGTGELFF
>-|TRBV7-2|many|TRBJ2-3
TGTGCCAGCAGCTTGGGGACGATCGATACGCAGTATTTT
CASSLGTIDTQYF
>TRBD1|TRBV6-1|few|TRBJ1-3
TGTGCCAGCAAGGCGACAGGGTTCGGAAACACCATATATTTT
CASKATGFGNTIYF
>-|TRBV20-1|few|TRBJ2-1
TGCAGTGCTAGAGATGCCCTGGGAACTACGCAGTTCTTC
CSARDALGTTQFF
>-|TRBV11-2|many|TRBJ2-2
TGTGCCAGCAGCCCCCCAACAACCGGGGAGCTGTTTTTT
CASSPPTTGELFF
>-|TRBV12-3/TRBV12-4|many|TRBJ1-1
TGTGCCAGCAGTGTGCAGGCTTTGAACACTGAAGCTTTCTTT
CASSVQALNTEAFF
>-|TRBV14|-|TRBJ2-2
TGTGCCAGCAGCTCGGGTCTCACCGGGGAGCTGTTTTTT
CASSSGLTGELFF
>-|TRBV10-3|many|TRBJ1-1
TGTGCCATCAGTGAAGCGACCGGGACAACCCACGAAGCTTTCTTT
CAISEATGTTHEAFF
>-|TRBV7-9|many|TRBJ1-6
TGTGCCAGCAGTACGGACCGAAGCTCCTATAATTCACCCCTCCACTTT
CASSTDRSSYNSPLHF
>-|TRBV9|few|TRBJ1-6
TGTGCCAGCAGCGCCTTCCGGACATCAAATTCACCCCTCCACTTT
CASSAFRTSNSPLHF
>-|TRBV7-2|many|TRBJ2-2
TGTGCCAGCAGCTTAGTCGGCGCCGGGGAGCTGTTTTTT
CASSLVGAGELFF
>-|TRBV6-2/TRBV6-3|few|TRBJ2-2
TGTGCCAGCAGTTTGGCCAGCGGAGGGGCCGGGGAGCTGTTTTTT
CASSLASGGAGELFF
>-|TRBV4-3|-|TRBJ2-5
TGCGCCAGCAGCCAAACCAGGGTGCGTCTAGAGACCCAGTACTTC
CASSQTRVRLETQYF
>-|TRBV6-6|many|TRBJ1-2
TGTGCCAGCAGTCCGTACCCGGGAACAGGGAATGGCTACACCTTC
CASSPYPGTGNGYTF
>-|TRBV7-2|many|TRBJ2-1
TGTGCCAGCACCCCTCGTGGGGGCGGGCGGAATGAGCAGTTCTTC
CASTPRGGGRNEQFF
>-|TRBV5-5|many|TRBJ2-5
TGTGCCAGCAGCGAAATAGAGGGGCGCGCGGAGACCCAGTACTTC
CASSEIEGRAETQYF
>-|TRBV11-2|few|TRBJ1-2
TGTGCCAGCAGCTTAGATCGGCAGGGCCGCTACACCTTC
CASSLDRQGRYTF
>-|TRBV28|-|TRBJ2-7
TGTGCCACCCTGGACAGCGCTTACGAGCAGTACTTC
CATLDSAYEQYF
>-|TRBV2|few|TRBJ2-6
TGTGCCAGCAGTGAAGGGGGGACGGGGGCCAACGTCCTGACTTTC
CASSEGGTGANVLTF
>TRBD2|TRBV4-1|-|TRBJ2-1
TGCGCCAGCAGCCAAGTGGGTAGCGGGGGCTCCTACAATGAGCAGTTCTTC
CASSQVGSGGSYNEQFF
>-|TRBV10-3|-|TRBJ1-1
TGTGCCATCAGTCGGAATACAGCGACGGCTGAAGCTTTCTTT
CAISRNTATAEAFF
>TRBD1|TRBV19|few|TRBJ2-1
TGTGCCAGTAGCAAGGCCGGGACAGGGGCCGTAAATGAGCAGTTCTTC
CASSKAGTGAVNEQFF
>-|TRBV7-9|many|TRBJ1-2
TGTGCCAGCAGGGGACAAGGGCCGTCTTATGGCTACACCTTC
CASRGQGPSYGYTF
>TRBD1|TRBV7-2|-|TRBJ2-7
TGTGCCAGCAGCTTAGGAGGAACAGGGGCAAACGAGCAGTACTTC
CASSLGGTGANEQYF
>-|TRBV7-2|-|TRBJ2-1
TGTGCCAGCAGCCTAGCCTCAGCCCCTCCACAGTTCTTC
CASSLASAPPQFF
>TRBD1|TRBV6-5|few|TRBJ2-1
TGTGCCAGCACTCCGATGACAGGGGGCTACTACAATGAGCAGTTCTTC
CASTPMTGGYYNEQFF
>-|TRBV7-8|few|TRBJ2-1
TGTGCCAGCAGCACCAAGGAGGGCCGGAACAATGAGCAGTTCTTC
CASSTKEGRNNEQFF
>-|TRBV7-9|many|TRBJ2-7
TGTGCCAGCAGCTCAATCCCGACGGGCAGCTCCTACGAGCAGTACTTC
CASSSIPTGSSYEQYF
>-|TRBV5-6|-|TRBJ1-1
TGTGCCAGCAGCCAGATTGGGGTGGCTGAAGCTTTCTTT
CASSQIGVAEAFF
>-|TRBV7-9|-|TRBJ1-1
TGTGCCAGCAGCTTGGCAGGTGAGGGGAACACTGAAGCTTTCTTT
CASSLAGEGNTEAFF
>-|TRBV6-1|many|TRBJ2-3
TGTGCCACAGAGGACGGCTCTAGCACAGATACGCAGTATTTT
CATEDGSSTDTQYF
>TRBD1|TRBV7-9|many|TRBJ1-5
TGTGCCAGCAGCGCCGGGACAGGGACCGGCAATCAGCCCCAGCATTTT
CASSAGTGTGNQPQHF
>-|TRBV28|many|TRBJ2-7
TGTGCCAGCAGTAAACAGGATCTCTCCTACGAGCAGTACTTC
CASSKQDLSYEQYF
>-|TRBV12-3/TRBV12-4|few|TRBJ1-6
TGTGCCAGCAGTTTAGGTCCGATAAATTCACCCCTCCACTTT
CASSLGPINSPLHF
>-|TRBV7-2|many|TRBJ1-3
TGTGCCCTAGGGGGGACAAGCTCTGGAAACACCATATATTTT
CALGGTSSGNTIYF
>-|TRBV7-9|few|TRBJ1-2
TGTGCCAGCAGCTTGCTTCAGAACTATGGCTACACCTTC
CASSLLQNYGYTF
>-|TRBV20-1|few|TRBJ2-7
TGCAGTGCTATTTCCGGGACCGGGTCCTACGAGCAGTACTTC
CSAISGTGSYEQYF
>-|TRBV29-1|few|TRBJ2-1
TGCAGCGGCACGCGGAGCCGTTCCTACAATGAGCAGTTCTTC
CSGTRSRSYNEQFF
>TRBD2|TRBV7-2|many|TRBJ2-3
TGTGCCAGCAACAAGTGGGGGGGAGATACGCAGTATTTT
CASNKWGGDTQYF
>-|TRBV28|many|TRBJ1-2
TGTGCCACCGGGACCCTTAACTATGGCTACACCTTC
CATGTLNYGYTF
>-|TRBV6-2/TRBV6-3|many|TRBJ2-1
TGTGCCAGCAGTCCCGCCGGGAGCATCGATGAGCAGTTCTTC
CASSPAGSIDEQFF